This T cell receptor beta chain was captured in a study of T cells in Graves' hyperthyroidism and ophthalmopathy. As for the study in general: Staff took peripheral blood when the initial diagnosis was made, before any treatment began. Study conclusions and caveats: Among thyroid clonotypes expanded above 0.001, most also appeared in blood. Stable hyperthyroidism and ophthalmopathy were separated using 13 V-J signatures.

This CDR3 spans 14 amino acids. V shed 4 bases and J 6 bases; nucleotides not matched to a gene: 5. Germline CDR1 and CDR2: SGHTS and YDEGEE. In its sample, this clonotype was seen many times. Its antigen is currently unknown. Amplified regions were TCR beta CDR3 sequences from RNA transcripts. HTBI primers were employed in a first-round RT-PCR of the TCR CDR3. MiXCR, run by TCRdb on the multiplex PCR reads, gives a single entry per CDR3 protein. Seen here are about 420,000 distinct CDR3 sequences, roughly 13% observed once, and the top ten hold 5% to 6.5%. It was uncontrolled infection, other autoimmune disease, pregnancy or lactation that excluded patients.

This chain uses TRBV5-8 with TRBJ2-7, with 12 bases that match TRBD2. This clonotype was obtained from a woman between 18 and 30 years old with Graves' hyperthyroidism. Sequenced: blood. CDR3 in DNA: TGTGCCAGCAGCACACTAGCGGGAGGAGGCGAGCAGTACTTC. Amino acid sequence: CASSTLAGGGEQYF.